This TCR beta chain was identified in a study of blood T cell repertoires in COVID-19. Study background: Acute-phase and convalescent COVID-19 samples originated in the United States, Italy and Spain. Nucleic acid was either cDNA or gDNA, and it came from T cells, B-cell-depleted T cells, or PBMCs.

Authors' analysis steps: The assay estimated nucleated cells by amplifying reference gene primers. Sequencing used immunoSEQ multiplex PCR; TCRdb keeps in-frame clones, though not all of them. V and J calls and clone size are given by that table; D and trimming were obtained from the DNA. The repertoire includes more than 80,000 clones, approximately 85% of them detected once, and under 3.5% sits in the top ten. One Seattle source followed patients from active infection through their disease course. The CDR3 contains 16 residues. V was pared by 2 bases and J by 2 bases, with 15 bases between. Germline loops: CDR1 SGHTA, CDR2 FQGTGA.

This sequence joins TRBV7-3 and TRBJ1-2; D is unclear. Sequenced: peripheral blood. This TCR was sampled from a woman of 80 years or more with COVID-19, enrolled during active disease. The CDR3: CASSLSGSGLNYGYTF. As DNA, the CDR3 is TGTGCCAGCAGCTTATCGGGCAGCGGGTTAAACTATGGCTACACCTTC.